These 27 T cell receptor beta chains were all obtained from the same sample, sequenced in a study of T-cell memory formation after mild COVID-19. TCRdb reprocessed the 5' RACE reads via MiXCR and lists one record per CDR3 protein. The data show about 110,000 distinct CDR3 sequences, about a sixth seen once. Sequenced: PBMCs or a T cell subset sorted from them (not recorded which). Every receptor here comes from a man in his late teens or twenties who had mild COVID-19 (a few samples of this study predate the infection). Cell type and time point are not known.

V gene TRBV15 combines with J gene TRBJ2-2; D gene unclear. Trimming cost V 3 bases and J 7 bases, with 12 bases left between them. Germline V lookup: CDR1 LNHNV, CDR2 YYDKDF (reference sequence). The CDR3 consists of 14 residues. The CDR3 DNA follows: TGTGCCACCAGCAGTAGTACTTTCCTCGGGGAGCTGTTTTTT. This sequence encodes CATSSSTFLGELFF.

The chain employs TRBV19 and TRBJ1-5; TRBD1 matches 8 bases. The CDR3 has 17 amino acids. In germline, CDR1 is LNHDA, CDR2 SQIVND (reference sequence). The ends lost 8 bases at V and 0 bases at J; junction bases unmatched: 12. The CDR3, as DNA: TGTGCCAGTCGCGGACAGGGACCATCAGGTAGCAATCAGCCCCAGCATTTT. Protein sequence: CASRGQGPSGSNQPQHF.

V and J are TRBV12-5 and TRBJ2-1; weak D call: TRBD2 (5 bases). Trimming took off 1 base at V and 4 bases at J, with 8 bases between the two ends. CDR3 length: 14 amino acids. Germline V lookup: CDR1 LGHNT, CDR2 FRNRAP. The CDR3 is CASGLGAVYNEQFF. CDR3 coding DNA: TGTGCTAGTGGTTTGGGAGCGGTATACAATGAGCAGTTCTTC.

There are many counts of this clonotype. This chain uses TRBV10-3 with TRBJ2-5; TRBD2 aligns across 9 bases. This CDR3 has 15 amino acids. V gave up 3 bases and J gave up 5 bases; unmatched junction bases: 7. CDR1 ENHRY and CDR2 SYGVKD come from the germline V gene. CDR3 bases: TGTGCCATCAGTGAAGGCGGGGGGGCCCGTGAGACCCAGTACTTC. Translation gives CAISEGGGARETQYF.

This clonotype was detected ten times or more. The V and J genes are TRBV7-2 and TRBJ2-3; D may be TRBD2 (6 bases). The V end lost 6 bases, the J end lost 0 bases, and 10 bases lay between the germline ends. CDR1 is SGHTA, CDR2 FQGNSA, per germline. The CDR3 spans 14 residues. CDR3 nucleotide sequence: TGTGCCAGCAGTCTAGCGTCTAGCACAGATACGCAGTATTTT. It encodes CASSLASSTDTQYF.

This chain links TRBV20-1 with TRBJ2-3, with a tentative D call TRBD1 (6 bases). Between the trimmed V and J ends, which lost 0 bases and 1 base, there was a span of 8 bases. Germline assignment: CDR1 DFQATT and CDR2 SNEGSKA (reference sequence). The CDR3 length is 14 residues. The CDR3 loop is CSARDGGGTDTQYF. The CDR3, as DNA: TGCAGTGCTAGAGATGGGGGCGGCACAGATACGCAGTATTTT.

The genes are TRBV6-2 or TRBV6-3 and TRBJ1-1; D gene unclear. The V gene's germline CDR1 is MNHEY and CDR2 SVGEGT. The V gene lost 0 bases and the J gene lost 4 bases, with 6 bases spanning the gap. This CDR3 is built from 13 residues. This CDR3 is CASSYSRVTEAFF. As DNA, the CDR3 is TGTGCCAGCAGTTACTCGAGAGTCACTGAAGCTTTCTTT.

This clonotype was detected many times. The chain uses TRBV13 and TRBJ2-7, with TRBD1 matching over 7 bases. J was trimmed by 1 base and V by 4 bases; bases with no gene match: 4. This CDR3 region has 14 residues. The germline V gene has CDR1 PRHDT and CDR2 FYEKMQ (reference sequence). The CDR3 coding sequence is TGTGCCAGCAGCTCGACAGGGACGTCCTACGAGCAGTACTTC. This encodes CASSSTGTSYEQYF.

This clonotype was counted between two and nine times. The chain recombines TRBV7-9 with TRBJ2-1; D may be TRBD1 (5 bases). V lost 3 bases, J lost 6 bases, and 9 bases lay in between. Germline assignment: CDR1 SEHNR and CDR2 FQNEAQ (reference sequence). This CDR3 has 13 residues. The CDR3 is CASSFQGVNEQFF. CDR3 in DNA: TGTGCCAGCAGCTTCCAAGGGGTCAATGAGCAGTTCTTC.

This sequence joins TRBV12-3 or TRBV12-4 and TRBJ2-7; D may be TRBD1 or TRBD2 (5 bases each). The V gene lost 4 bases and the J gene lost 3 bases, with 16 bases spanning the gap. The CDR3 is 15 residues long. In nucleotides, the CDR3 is TGTGCCAGCAGTTCCGGGACGTTGAACGTCTACGAGCAGTACGTC. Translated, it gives CASSSGTLNVYEQYV.

The chain's CDR3 is CASSSQGSQPQHF. The CDR3 DNA reads TGTGCCAGCAGTTCACAGGGGAGCCAGCCCCAGCATTTT. The chain has TRBV28 and TRBJ1-5; 7 bases line up with TRBD1. This CDR3 has 13 residues. Per the germline V gene, CDR1 is MDHEN and CDR2 is SYDVKM. After removal of 4 bases from V and 7 bases from J, the junction contained 4 bases not matched to a gene.

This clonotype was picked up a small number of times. The CDR3 here is CASSARRGTYGYTF. DNA for the CDR3: TGTGCCAGCAGCGCCCGCAGGGGGACCTATGGCTACACCTTC. The gene calls are TRBV7-9 and TRBJ1-2, with 7 bases lining up with TRBD1. With V trimmed by 5 bases and J by 4 bases, 7 bases remained unmatched. Germline CDR1 and CDR2: SEHNR and FQNEAQ (reference sequence). The CDR3 has 14 residues.

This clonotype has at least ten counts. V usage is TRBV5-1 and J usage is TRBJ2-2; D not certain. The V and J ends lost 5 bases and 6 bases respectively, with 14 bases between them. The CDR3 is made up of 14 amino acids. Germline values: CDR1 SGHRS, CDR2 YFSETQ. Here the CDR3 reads CASSPQTRPGELFF. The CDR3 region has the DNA TGCGCCAGCAGTCCCCAAACAAGGCCCGGGGAGCTGTTTTTT.

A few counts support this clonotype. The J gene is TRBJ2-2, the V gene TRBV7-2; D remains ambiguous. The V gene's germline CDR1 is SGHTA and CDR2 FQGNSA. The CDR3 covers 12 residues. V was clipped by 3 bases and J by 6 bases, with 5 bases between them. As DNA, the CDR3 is TGTGCCAGCAGCTTCCCTCCCGGGGAGCTGTTTTTT. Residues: CASSFPPGELFF.

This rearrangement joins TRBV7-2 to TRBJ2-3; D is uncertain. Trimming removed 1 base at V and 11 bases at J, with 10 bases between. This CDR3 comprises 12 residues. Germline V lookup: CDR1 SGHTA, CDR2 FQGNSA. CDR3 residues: CASSLGTTVQYF. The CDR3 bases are TGTGCCAGCAGCTTAGGGACGACTGTGCAGTATTTT.

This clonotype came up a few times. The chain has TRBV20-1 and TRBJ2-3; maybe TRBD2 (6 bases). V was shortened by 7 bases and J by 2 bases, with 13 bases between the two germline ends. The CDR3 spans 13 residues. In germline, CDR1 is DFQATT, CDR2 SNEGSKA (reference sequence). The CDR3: CSVPTRITDTQYF. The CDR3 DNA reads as TGCAGTGTCCCGACTAGAATCACAGATACGCAGTATTTT.

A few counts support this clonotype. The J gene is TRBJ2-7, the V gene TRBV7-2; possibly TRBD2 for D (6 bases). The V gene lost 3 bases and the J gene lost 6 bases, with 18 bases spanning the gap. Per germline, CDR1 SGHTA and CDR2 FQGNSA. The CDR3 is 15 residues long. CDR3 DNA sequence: TGTGCCAGCAGCTTTGGACTACATCGTTTCTCCGAGCAGTACTTC. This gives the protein CASSFGLHRFSEQYF.

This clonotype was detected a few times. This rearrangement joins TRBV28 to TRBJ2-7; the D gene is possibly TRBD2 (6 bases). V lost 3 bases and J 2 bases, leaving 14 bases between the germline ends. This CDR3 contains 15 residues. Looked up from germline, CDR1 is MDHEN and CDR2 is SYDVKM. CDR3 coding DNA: TGTGCCAGCAGTTTGGGCGGGGCCGATCCCTACGAGCAGTACGTC. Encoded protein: CASSLGGADPYEQYV.

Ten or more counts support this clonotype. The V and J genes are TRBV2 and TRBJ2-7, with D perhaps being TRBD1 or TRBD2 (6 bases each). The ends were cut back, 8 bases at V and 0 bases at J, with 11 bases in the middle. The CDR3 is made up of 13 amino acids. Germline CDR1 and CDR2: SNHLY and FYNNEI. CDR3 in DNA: TGTGCCAGCGGCGGGACATTCTCCTACGAGCAGTACTTC. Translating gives CASGGTFSYEQYF.

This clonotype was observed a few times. The CDR3 DNA follows: TGCGCCAGCAGCGCGGTGAGCTCTGGGGCCAACGTCCTGACTTTC. It specifies CASSAVSSGANVLTF. The chain recombines TRBV5-1 with TRBJ2-6; D unresolved. This CDR3 region has 15 residues. Germline loops: CDR1 SGHRS, CDR2 YFSETQ. Trimming took 4 bases from V and 0 from J, leaving 8 bases between them.

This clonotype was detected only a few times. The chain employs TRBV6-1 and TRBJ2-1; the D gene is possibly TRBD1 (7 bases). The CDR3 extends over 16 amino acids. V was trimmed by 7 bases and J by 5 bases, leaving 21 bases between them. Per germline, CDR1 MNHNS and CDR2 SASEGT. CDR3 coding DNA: TGTGCCAGCACCCAAGCCGTCAGGGGGGCAGACAATGAGCAGTTCTTC. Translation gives CASTQAVRGADNEQFF.

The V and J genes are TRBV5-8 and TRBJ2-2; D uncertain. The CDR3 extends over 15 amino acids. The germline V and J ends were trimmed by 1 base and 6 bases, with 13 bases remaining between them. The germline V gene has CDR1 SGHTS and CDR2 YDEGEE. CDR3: CASSLSPLGAGELFF. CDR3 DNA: TGTGCCAGCAGCTTGTCGCCATTAGGTGCCGGGGAGCTGTTTTTT.

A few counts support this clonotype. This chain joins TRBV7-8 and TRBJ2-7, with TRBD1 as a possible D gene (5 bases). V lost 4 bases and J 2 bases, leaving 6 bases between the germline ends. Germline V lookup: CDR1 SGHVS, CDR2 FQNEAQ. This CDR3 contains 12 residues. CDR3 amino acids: CASSSTAYEQYV. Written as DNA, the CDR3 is TGTGCCAGCAGCTCGACAGCCTACGAGCAGTACGTC.

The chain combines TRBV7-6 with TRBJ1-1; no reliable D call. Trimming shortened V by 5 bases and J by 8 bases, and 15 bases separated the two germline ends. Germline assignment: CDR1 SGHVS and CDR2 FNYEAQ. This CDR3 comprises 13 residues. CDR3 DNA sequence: TGTGCCAGCAGCGCCCGTGGATTGCGCGAAGCTTTCTTT. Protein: CASSARGLREAFF.

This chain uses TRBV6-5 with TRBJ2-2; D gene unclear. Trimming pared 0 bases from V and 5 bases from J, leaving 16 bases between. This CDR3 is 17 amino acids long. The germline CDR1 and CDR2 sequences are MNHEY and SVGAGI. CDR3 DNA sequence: TGTGCCAGCAGTTACTCGATGGCTAGTATCTCGACCGGGGAGCTGTTTTTT. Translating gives CASSYSMASISTGELFF.

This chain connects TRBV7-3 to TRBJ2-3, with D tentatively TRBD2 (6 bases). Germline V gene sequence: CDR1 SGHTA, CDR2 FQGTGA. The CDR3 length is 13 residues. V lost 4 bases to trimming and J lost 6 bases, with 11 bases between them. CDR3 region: CASSSASDDTQYF. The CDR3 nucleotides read TGTGCCAGCAGCTCCGCTAGCGACGATACGCAGTATTTT.

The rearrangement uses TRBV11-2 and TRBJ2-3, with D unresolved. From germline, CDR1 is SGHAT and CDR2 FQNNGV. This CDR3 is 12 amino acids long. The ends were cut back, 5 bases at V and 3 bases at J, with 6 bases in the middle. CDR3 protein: CASSQVTDTQYF. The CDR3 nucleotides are TGTGCCAGCAGCCAGGTTACAGATACGCAGTATTTT. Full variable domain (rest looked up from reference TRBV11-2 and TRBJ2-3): EAGVAQSPRYKIIEKRQSVAFWCNPISGHATLYWYQQILGQGPKLLIQFQNNGVVDDSQLPKDRFSAERLKGVDSTLKIQPAKLEDSAVYLCASSQVTDTQYFGPGTRLTVL.